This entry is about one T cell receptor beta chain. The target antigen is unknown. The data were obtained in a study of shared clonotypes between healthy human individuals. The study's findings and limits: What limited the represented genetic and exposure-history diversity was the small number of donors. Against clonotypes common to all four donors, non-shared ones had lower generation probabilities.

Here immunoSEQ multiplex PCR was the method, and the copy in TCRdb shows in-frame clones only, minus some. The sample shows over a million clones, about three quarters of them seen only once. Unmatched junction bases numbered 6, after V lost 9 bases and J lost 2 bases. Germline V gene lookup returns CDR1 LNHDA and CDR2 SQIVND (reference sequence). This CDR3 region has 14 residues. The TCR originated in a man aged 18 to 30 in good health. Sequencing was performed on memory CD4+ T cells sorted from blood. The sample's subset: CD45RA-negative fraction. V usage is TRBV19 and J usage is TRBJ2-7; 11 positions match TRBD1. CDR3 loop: CASKDRGPTYEQYF. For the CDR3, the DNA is TGTGCCAGCAAGGACAGGGGGCCTACCTACGAGCAGTACTTC. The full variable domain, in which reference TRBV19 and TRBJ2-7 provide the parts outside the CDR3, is DGGITQSPKYLFRKEGQNVTLSCEQNLNHDAMYWYRQDPGQGLRLIYYSQIVNDFQKGDIAEGYSVSREKKESFPLTVTSAQKNPTAFYLCASKDRGPTYEQYFGPGTRLTVT.